These 6 T cell receptor beta chains originate from one sample sequenced in a study of cytomegalovirus exposure and HLA in healthy donors. Method: immunoSEQ multiplex PCR; TCRdb's copy keeps in-frame clones and lacks some. The top ten hold roughly 3.4% of the sample, which has roughly 75,000 clones, roughly 94% seen once. Specimen: PBMCs. Receptor source: a woman aged 18-30 years in good health and CMV-seropositive.

V and J are TRBV19 and TRBJ1-1; the D gene is possibly TRBD1 (5 bases). V lost 6 bases and J lost 4, with 15 bases in between. This CDR3 has 14 residues. CDR1 LNHDA and CDR2 SQIVND come from the germline V gene (reference sequence). The DNA of the CDR3 is TGTGCCAGTAGCACTCAGGGCTCGAGCACTGAAGCTTTCTTT. Amino acid sequence: CASSTQGSSTEAFF.

This chain links TRBV25-1 with TRBJ2-3; TRBD2 matches 8 bases. From germline, CDR1 is MGHDK and CDR2 SYGVNS. This CDR3 is built from 16 residues. V was clipped by 3 bases and J by 1 base; unmatched bases: 6. For the CDR3, the DNA is TGTGCCAGCAGTGAGGGACGAGCGGGGGGCACAGATACGCAGTATTTT. Amino acids: CASSEGRAGGTDTQYF.

The rearrangement joins TRBV7-9 to TRBJ1-1; 7 bases line up with TRBD1. This CDR3 comprises 13 residues. V shed 5 bases and J 8 bases; nucleotides not matched to a gene: 8. The V gene's germline CDR1 is SEHNR and CDR2 FQNEAQ (reference sequence). CDR3 amino acids: CASSPQTGKEAFF. The DNA for the CDR3 is TGTGCCAGCAGCCCTCAGACAGGGAAAGAAGCTTTCTTT.

This chain uses TRBV5-6 with TRBJ2-6, with 7 bases fitting TRBD1. The CDR3 consists of 17 residues. Germline V CDR1 and CDR2: SGHDT, YYEEEE. The V and J ends lost 4 bases and 0 bases, in that order; junction bases with no gene match: 7. The DNA of the CDR3 is TGTGCCAGCAGCCCCGGGACAGACCTCTCTGGGGCCAACGTCCTGACTTTC. Encoded protein: CASSPGTDLSGANVLTF.

This chain uses TRBV6-1 with TRBJ2-1; 10 bases are shared with TRBD2. Germline V gives CDR1 MNHNS, CDR2 SASEGT. This CDR3 comprises 19 residues. The V gene end was trimmed by 4 bases and the J gene end by 0 bases; junction bases not matched to a gene: 12. The CDR3 loop reads CASSGGSGRFISSYNEQFF. The CDR3, as DNA: TGTGCCAGCAGTGGTGGTAGCGGGAGGTTCATTAGCTCCTACAATGAGCAGTTCTTC.

The genes are TRBV29-1 and TRBJ2-3, with 7 positions matching TRBD1. Germline V gene lookup returns CDR1 SQVTM and CDR2 ANQGSEA. The CDR3 contains 13 residues. Trimming cost V 6 bases and J 0 bases; bases outside gene matches: 3. Written as DNA, the CDR3 is TGCAGCGTCGGGACAGATAGCACAGATACGCAGTATTTT. It yields the protein CSVGTDSTDTQYF.